The next 27 T cell receptor beta chains were all read from a single sample in a study of cytomegalovirus exposure and HLA in healthy donors. Generated by immunoSEQ multiplex PCR, the TCRdb table keeps only in-frame clones and is missing some. Seen here are 200,000 or so clones, 84% observed once, and the top ten hold roughly 6.5%. The sequencing sample was made of PBMCs. These receptors came from a man between 18 and 29 years old in good health and CMV-seropositive.

The chain is built from TRBV27 and TRBJ1-5; 8 nucleotides align to TRBD1. There are 15 residues in the CDR3. V gave up 6 bases and J gave up 4 bases; unmatched junction bases: 8. CDR1 is MNHEY and CDR2 is SMNVEV in the germline V gene (reference sequence). The CDR3 bases are TGTGCCAGCAGACGACAGGGGATGGGGAATCAGCCCCAGCATTTT. Protein: CASRRQGMGNQPQHF.

The genes are TRBV27 and TRBJ2-3; 10 bases agree with TRBD2. V gave up 8 bases and J gave up 6 bases; unmatched junction bases: 11. The CDR3 covers 15 residues. The germline CDR1 and CDR2 sequences are MNHEY and SMNVEV (reference sequence). Here the CDR3 reads CASGLAAGAGDTQYF. The CDR3 DNA sequence: TGTGCCAGCGGACTAGCGGCTGGAGCTGGGGATACGCAGTATTTT.

The chain links TRBV5-4 to TRBJ1-2; 11 nucleotides align to TRBD1. This CDR3 comprises 16 residues. CDR1 and CDR2 from the germline V gene are SGHNT and YYREEE (reference sequence). V was clipped by 4 bases and J by 6 bases; unmatched bases: 11. CDR3 amino acids: CASSLGLGQGANGYTF. Written as DNA, the CDR3 is TGTGCCAGCAGCCTTGGTCTTGGACAGGGGGCAAATGGCTACACCTTC.

The chain is built from TRBV19 and TRBJ2-7; 10 positions agree with TRBD1. Germline V lookup: CDR1 LNHDA, CDR2 SQIVND (reference sequence). The CDR3 spans 16 residues. Unmatched junction bases numbered 10, after V lost 5 bases and J lost 3 bases. The CDR3 region is CASSLLRGQGDYEQYF. The CDR3 nucleotides are TGTGCCAGTAGTCTTCTCCGAGGACAGGGGGACTACGAGCAGTACTTC.

This clone was counted at least ten times. V and J are TRBV19 and TRBJ2-7; TRBD1 is a possible D gene (6 bases). The CDR3 spans 15 residues. Germline V gene sequence: CDR1 LNHDA, CDR2 SQIVND (reference sequence). Trimming removed 7 bases at V and 3 bases at J, with 19 bases between. The CDR3 reads CASTPRAGAFYEQYF. In nucleotides, the CDR3 is TGTGCCAGTACCCCCAGGGCAGGGGCGTTCTACGAGCAGTACTTC.

The sample holds one count of this clone. The chain is built from TRBV9 and TRBJ2-1, with 12 bases aligning to TRBD2. V trimming: 4 bases; J trimming: 6 bases; junction bases outside the gene matches: 5. The germline CDR1 and CDR2 sequences are SGDLS and YYNGEE. There are 15 residues in the CDR3. CDR3 DNA: TGTGCCAGCAGCACCGGGACTAGCGGGTTCAATGAGCAGTTCTTC. Translated: CASSTGTSGFNEQFF.

This chain uses TRBV18 with TRBJ2-1; TRBD2 agrees at 8 bases. Trimming removed 8 bases from V and 5 bases from J; junction bases left unmatched: 5. The CDR3 sequence is 13 residues long. Germline loops: CDR1 KGHSH, CDR2 LQKENI. This CDR3 is CASQRERNNEQFF. Written as DNA, the CDR3 is TGTGCCAGCCAGCGGGAGAGGAACAATGAGCAGTTCTTC.

The gene calls are TRBV30 and TRBJ2-2, with TRBD2 matching 8 bases. The germline CDR1 and CDR2 sequences are GTSNPN and SVGIG (reference sequence). The CDR3 covers 13 residues. Trimming cost V 2 bases and J 8 bases; bases outside gene matches: 4. The CDR3 reads CAWSLSGTGELFF. The DNA of the CDR3 is TGTGCCTGGAGTCTTAGCGGGACAGGGGAGCTGTTTTTT.

The V gene is TRBV29-1, the J gene TRBJ1-4; D is perhaps TRBD1 (6 bases). V dropped 0 bases and J dropped 3 bases, with 11 bases sitting between them. The germline V gene has CDR1 SQVTM and CDR2 ANQGSEA. The CDR3 is 15 amino acids. The CDR3: CSVEDVRGSNEKLFF. The CDR3, as DNA: TGCAGCGTTGAAGATGTCAGGGGTTCTAATGAAAAACTGTTTTTT.

This chain uses TRBV30 with TRBJ2-1; the match to TRBD2 covers 12 bases. The J segment lost 7 bases and the V segment lost 8 bases, leaving 9 bases of the junction unmatched. Germline CDR1 reads GTSNPN; CDR2 reads SVGIG (reference sequence). The CDR3 has 14 residues. The CDR3 bases are TGTGCCGGAGCGCGGACTAGCGGGAAAAATGAGCAGTTCTTC. Its protein is CAGARTSGKNEQFF.

The chain recombines TRBV19 with TRBJ1-2, with 7 bases lining up with TRBD1. The germline V gene encodes CDR1 LNHDA and CDR2 SQIVND (reference sequence). V was pared by 5 bases and J by 3 bases, with 9 bases of the junction left unmatched. The CDR3 spans 15 residues. The CDR3 nucleotides read TGTGCCAGTAGTTTCGGGACAGACAGCCACTATGGCTACACCTTC. Translated, it gives CASSFGTDSHYGYTF.

V is TRBV4-3 and J is TRBJ1-4, with 9 bases identical to TRBD1. Per the germline V gene, CDR1 is LGHNA and CDR2 is YSLEER. Trimming took 4 bases from V and 5 from J; bases not matched to a gene: 2. There are 14 residues in the CDR3. The CDR3 loop is CASSLGTGNEKLFF. The CDR3, as DNA: TGCGCCAGCAGCCTCGGGACAGGGAATGAAAAACTGTTTTTT.

The V gene is TRBV7-3, the J gene TRBJ2-1, with a weak D call TRBD2 (6 bases). CDR1 and CDR2 (germline): SGHTA, FQGTGA. Trimming shortened V by 5 bases and J by 5 bases, and 16 bases separated the two germline ends. This CDR3 is 15 amino acids long. The CDR3 is CASSPISGPDNEQFF. The CDR3 region has the DNA TGTGCCAGCAGCCCTATAAGCGGGCCAGACAATGAGCAGTTCTTC. The full variable domain, its missing parts supplied by reference TRBV7-3 and TRBJ2-1, is GAGVSQTPSNKVTEKGKYVELRCDPISGHTALYWYRQSLGQGPEFLIYFQGTGAADDSGLPNDRFFAVRPEGSVSTLKIQRTERGDSAVYLCASSPISGPDNEQFFGPGTRLTVL.

The gene calls are TRBV28 and TRBJ1-2; TRBD1 aligns across 8 bases. Germline V gives CDR1 MDHEN, CDR2 SYDVKM. The CDR3 has 17 amino acids. J gave up 2 bases and V 5 bases, and 13 bases lay outside the gene matches. The CDR3 sequence is CASSTVLGQGPNYGYTF. CDR3 sequence (DNA): TGTGCCAGCAGTACAGTCCTTGGACAGGGCCCCAACTATGGCTACACCTTC.

The V call is TRBV29-1, the J call TRBJ2-1; 8 bases agree with TRBD1. The CDR3 is made up of 13 amino acids. Germline loops: CDR1 SQVTM, CDR2 ANQGSEA. Trimming cost V 4 bases and J 5 bases; bases outside gene matches: 4. The CDR3 loop is CSVGQGFDNEQFF. The CDR3 nucleotides read TGCAGCGTTGGACAGGGGTTTGACAATGAGCAGTTCTTC.

The CDR3 is CASSPEAGYYGYTF. The CDR3 nucleotides are TGTGCCAGCAGCCCAGAGGCAGGGTACTATGGCTACACCTTC. This chain uses TRBV9 with TRBJ1-2, with D perhaps matching TRBD1 (5 bases). Germline CDR1 SGDLS, CDR2 YYNGEE. This CDR3 comprises 14 residues. V lost 4 bases and J 3 bases, leaving 13 bases between the germline ends.

This chain uses TRBV28 with TRBJ1-1; TRBD1 aligns across 8 bases. This CDR3 contains 18 residues. The germline V gene encodes CDR1 MDHEN and CDR2 SYDVKM. The V gene end was trimmed by 2 bases and the J gene end by 7 bases; junction bases not matched to a gene: 18. The CDR3 protein is CASSLSGGQGVQKGEAFF. The CDR3, as DNA: TGTGCCAGCAGTTTAAGCGGTGGACAGGGTGTGCAAAAGGGTGAAGCTTTCTTT.

The CDR3 loop reads CAISSDPEAYATNEKLFF. The CDR3 DNA sequence: TGTGCCATCAGTTCTGACCCTGAGGCTTATGCAACTAATGAAAAACTGTTTTTT. The rearrangement joins TRBV10-3 to TRBJ1-4; D not certain. The CDR3 consists of 18 residues. V was trimmed by 5 bases and J by 0 bases, leaving 19 bases between them. The V gene's germline CDR1 is ENHRY and CDR2 SYGVKD.

The chain is built from TRBV6-6 and TRBJ2-3; 10 bases line up with TRBD1. CDR1 and CDR2 (germline): MNHNY, SVGAGI (reference sequence). The CDR3 loop spans 13 amino acids. V dropped 8 bases and J dropped 4; count of bases not matched to a gene: 3. CDR3 coding DNA: TGTGCCAGCCGGGACAGGGGCCCAGATACGCAGTATTTT. Amino acids: CASRDRGPDTQYF.

This chain uses TRBV9 with TRBJ2-1; TRBD2 matches at 7 bases. Per germline, CDR1 SGDLS and CDR2 YYNGEE. After removal of 0 bases from V and 5 bases from J, the junction contained 8 bases not matched to a gene. The CDR3 sequence is 16 residues long. This CDR3 is CASSVGSSGGHNEQFF. The CDR3 bases are TGTGCCAGCAGCGTAGGATCTAGCGGCGGTCACAATGAGCAGTTCTTC.

The chain joins TRBV5-1 to TRBJ2-5; 8 bases align to TRBD2. From germline, CDR1 is SGHRS and CDR2 YFSETQ. The J segment lost 4 bases and the V segment lost 5 bases, leaving 4 bases of the junction unmatched. The CDR3 has 13 amino acids. DNA for the CDR3: TGCGCCAGCAGAAGTAGCGGGATAGAGACCCAGTACTTC. Protein product: CASRSSGIETQYF.

The chain joins TRBV7-2 to TRBJ2-3, with D possibly TRBD1 on 6 matching bases. V lost 5 bases and J lost 3, with 9 bases in between. There are 13 residues in the CDR3. CDR1 and CDR2 from the germline V gene are SGHTA and FQGNSA. CDR3 DNA sequence: TGTGCCAGCAGCCGAACAGGGACAGATACGCAGTATTTT. Its translation: CASSRTGTDTQYF.

The rearrangement links TRBV7-9 to TRBJ2-7, with TRBD1 identical over 10 bases. This CDR3 has 15 amino acids. Germline CDR1 reads SEHNR; CDR2 reads FQNEAQ (reference sequence). V trimming: 5 bases; J trimming: 4 bases; junction bases outside the gene matches: 8. The CDR3 protein is CASSPPDRGMYEQYF. CDR3 in DNA: TGTGCCAGCAGCCCCCCGGACAGGGGGATGTACGAGCAGTACTTC.

The rearrangement joins TRBV29-1 to TRBJ2-1, with 10 bases aligning to TRBD1. J gave up 10 bases and V 6 bases, and 15 bases lay outside the gene matches. Germline loops: CDR1 SQVTM, CDR2 ANQGSEA. The CDR3 length is 15 residues. CDR3: CSVLSGTGAEGEQFF. The CDR3 DNA reads TGCAGCGTCCTATCGGGGACAGGGGCCGAGGGGGAGCAGTTCTTC.

This rearrangement joins TRBV6-1 to TRBJ1-4; D is ambiguous. The CDR3 runs to 15 residues. CDR1 is MNHNS and CDR2 is SASEGT in the germline V gene. V was pared by 7 bases and J by 10 bases, with 22 bases between. CDR3 protein: CASTEPLQVLGKLFF. CDR3 DNA: TGTGCCAGCACCGAACCCCTCCAGGTGCTTGGAAAACTGTTTTTT.

The chain is built from TRBV6-1 and TRBJ2-1, with 9 bases aligning to TRBD1. The CDR3 runs to 15 residues. J gave up 6 bases and V 2 bases, and 5 bases lay outside the gene matches. Germline CDR1 and CDR2: MNHNS and SASEGT. The CDR3 sequence: CASSEHGQGFNEQFF. The CDR3 region has the DNA TGTGCCAGCAGTGAACACGGACAGGGGTTCAATGAGCAGTTCTTC.

The chain is built from TRBV5-1 and TRBJ2-1, with TRBD2 matching over 9 bases. Trimming took 7 bases from V and 5 from J; bases not matched to a gene: 10. This CDR3 contains 15 residues. The germline V gene has CDR1 SGHRS and CDR2 YFSETQ. The CDR3 sequence is CASAGLAGPHNEQFF. As DNA, the CDR3 is TGCGCCAGCGCGGGTCTAGCGGGGCCCCACAATGAGCAGTTCTTC. Complete variable domain (other parts from reference TRBV5-1 and TRBJ2-1): KAGVTQTPRYLIKTRGQQVTLSCSPISGHRSVSWYQQTPGQGLQFLFEYFSETQRNKGNFPGRFSGRQFSNSRSEMNVSTLELGDSALYLCASAGLAGPHNEQFFGPGTRLTVL.